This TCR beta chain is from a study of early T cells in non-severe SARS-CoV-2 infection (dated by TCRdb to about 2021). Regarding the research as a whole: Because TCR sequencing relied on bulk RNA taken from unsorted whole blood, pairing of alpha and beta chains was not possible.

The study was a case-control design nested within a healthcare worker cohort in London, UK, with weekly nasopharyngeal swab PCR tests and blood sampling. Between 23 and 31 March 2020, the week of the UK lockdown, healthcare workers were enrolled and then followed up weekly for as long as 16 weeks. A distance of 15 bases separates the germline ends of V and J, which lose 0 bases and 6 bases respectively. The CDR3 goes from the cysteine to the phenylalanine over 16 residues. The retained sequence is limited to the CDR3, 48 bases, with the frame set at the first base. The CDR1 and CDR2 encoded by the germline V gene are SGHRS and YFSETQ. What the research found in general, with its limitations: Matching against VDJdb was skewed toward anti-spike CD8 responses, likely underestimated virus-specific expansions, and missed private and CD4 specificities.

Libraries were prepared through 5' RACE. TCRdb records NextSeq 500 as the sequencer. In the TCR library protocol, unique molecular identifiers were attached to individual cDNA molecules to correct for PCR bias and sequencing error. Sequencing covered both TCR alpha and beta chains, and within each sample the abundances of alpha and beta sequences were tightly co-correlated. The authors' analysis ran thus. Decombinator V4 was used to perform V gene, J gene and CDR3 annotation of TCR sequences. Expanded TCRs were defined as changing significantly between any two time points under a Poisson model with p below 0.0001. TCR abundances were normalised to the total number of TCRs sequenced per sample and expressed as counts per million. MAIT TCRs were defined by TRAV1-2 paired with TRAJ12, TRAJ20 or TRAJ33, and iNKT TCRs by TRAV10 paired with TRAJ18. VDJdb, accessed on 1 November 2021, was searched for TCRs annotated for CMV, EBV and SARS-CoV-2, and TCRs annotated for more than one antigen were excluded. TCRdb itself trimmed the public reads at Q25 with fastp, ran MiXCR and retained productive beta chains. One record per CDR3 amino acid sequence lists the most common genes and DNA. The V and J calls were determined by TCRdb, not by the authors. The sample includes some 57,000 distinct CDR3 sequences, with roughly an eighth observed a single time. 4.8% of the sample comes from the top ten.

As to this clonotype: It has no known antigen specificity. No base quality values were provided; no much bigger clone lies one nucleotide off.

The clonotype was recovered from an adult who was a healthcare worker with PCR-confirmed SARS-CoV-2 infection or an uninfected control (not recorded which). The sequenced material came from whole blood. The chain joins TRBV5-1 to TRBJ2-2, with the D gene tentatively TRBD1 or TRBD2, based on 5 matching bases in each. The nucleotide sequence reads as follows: TGCGCCAGCAGCTTGGGATATGGGGGAATTGCCGGGGAGCTGTTTTTT. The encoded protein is CASSLGYGGIAGELFF.